Listed here are 16 T cell receptor beta chains from one sample, sequenced in a study of persistence of HIV-infected CD4 T cells. Cells were stimulated nonspecifically with anti-CD3/anti-CD28 magnetic beads. Responding CD4+ T cells were sorted by upregulation of both CD40 ligand and CD69. This was the immunoSEQ version 4 assay in survey mode. TCRdb's table, derived via immunoSEQ multiplex PCR, lists solely in-frame clones and lacks some. The table includes fewer than 45,000 clones, 88% detected once. These TCRs' antigens remain unknown. The sample in question was CD4+ T cells sorted from PBMCs after 18-hour stimulation, obtained from a patient who received antiretroviral therapy. These receptors all come from an adult woman with HIV who was CMV-seropositive.

This clone was observed a few times. The chain links TRBV3-1 (or the pseudogene TRBV3-2) to TRBJ1-6, with D possibly being TRBD1 (5 bases). The V gene lost 2 bases and the J gene lost 4 bases, with 6 bases spanning the gap. Germline V gives CDR1 LGHDT, CDR2 YNNKEL (reference sequence). The CDR3 is 14 amino acids. CDR3 in amino acids: CASSQTGYNSPLHF. CDR3 nucleotide sequence: TGTGCCAGCAGCCAAACAGGATATAATTCACCCCTCCACTTT.

The rearrangement links TRBV6-5 to TRBJ1-6; 7 nucleotides align to TRBD1. Germline loops: CDR1 MNHEY, CDR2 SVGAGI. V trimming: 4 bases; J trimming: 0 bases; junction bases outside the gene matches: 3. The CDR3 has 16 residues. CDR3 in amino acids: CASSLGQSSYNSPLHF. Written as DNA, the CDR3 is TGTGCCAGCAGTTTGGGACAGAGCTCCTATAATTCACCCCTCCACTTT.

The chain uses TRBV2 and TRBJ1-4; D call uncertain. The CDR3 spans 15 residues. Germline V gene lookup returns CDR1 SNHLY and CDR2 FYNNEI. The germline V and J ends were trimmed by 7 bases and 0 bases, with 12 bases remaining between them. DNA of the CDR3: TGTGCCAGCATCGCGGAGAGGGCAACTAATGAAAAACTGTTTTTT. Its protein product is CASIAERATNEKLFF.

The chain is built from TRBV18 and TRBJ1-4; D not certain. The V end was cut by 0 bases, the J end by 3 bases, with 8 bases between. Germline CDR1 is KGHSH and CDR2 is LQKENI. CDR3 length equals 15 residues. CDR3 nucleotides: TGTGCCAGCTCACCACCTCCCAGGCCTAATGAAAAACTGTTTTTT. Amino acid sequence: CASSPPPRPNEKLFF.

The chain recombines TRBV5-5 with TRBJ2-2; D unresolved. Between the trimmed V and J ends, which lost 0 bases and 6 bases, there was a span of 6 bases. The CDR3 runs 13 residues. In germline, CDR1 is SGHKS, CDR2 YYEKEE (reference sequence). The CDR3 nucleotides read TGTGCCAGCAGCTTGGGAGGCCCCGGGGAGCTGTTTTTT. Translating it yields CASSLGGPGELFF.

The V and J genes are TRBV13 and TRBJ2-3; the D is unclear. V lost 2 bases and J lost 5, with 14 bases in between. Germline lookup yields CDR1 PRHDT and CDR2 FYEKMQ (reference sequence). This CDR3 contains 15 residues. CDR3 region: CASSLRVSLVDTQYF. The CDR3 DNA reads as TGTGCCAGCAGCTTACGAGTTAGCCTCGTAGATACGCAGTATTTT.

The J gene is TRBJ2-2, the V gene TRBV2; 8 bases are a match to TRBD1. This CDR3 comprises 14 residues. V lost 3 bases, J lost 8 bases, and 5 bases stayed unmatched. Germline CDR1 reads SNHLY; CDR2 reads FYNNEI. The DNA of the CDR3 is TGTGCCAGCAGTGAGGACAGGGTAGTAGGGGAGCTGTTTTTT. It yields the protein CASSEDRVVGELFF.

The chain recombines TRBV10-2 with TRBJ2-3; D unresolved. Trimming removed 8 bases from V and 3 bases from J, with 6 bases in between. CDR3 length equals 11 residues. The germline V gene encodes CDR1 WSHSY and CDR2 SAAADI. The DNA of the CDR3 is TGCGCCAGCTCTCCGACAGATACGCAGTATTTT. This translates into CASSPTDTQYF.

The chain joins TRBV10-2 to TRBJ1-4; D might be TRBD1 (5 bases). The CDR3 totals 15 residues. The germline gives CDR1 WSHSY, CDR2 SAAADI. Trimming left V 3 bases short and J 8 bases short, with 16 bases between. Here the CDR3 reads CASSEVGHGGEKLFF. Written as DNA, the CDR3 is TGCGCCAGCAGTGAAGTGGGGCATGGGGGAGAAAAACTGTTTTTT.

V is TRBV19 and J is TRBJ1-2, with D perhaps matching TRBD1 (6 bases). This CDR3 is built from 15 residues. CDR1 and CDR2 from the germline V gene are LNHDA and SQIVND (reference sequence). V was pared by 0 bases and J by 4 bases, with 12 bases between. The CDR3 sequence is CASSIDRSRGYGYTF. The CDR3, as DNA: TGTGCCAGTAGTATAGATCGGTCCAGGGGCTATGGCTACACCTTC.

Only one count was recorded for this clone. The chain employs TRBV5-8 and TRBJ1-2; TRBD1 is a possible D gene (6 bases). CDR1 and CDR2 from the germline V gene are SGHTS and YDEGEE. This CDR3 is built from 15 residues. V lost 0 bases and J 7 bases, leaving 16 bases between the germline ends. The CDR3 sequence: CASSLELMGARGYTF. The CDR3 DNA follows: TGTGCCAGCAGCTTGGAGCTAATGGGGGCGCGTGGCTACACCTTC. Drawing the rest from reference TRBV5-8 and TRBJ1-2, the complete variable domain is EAGVTQSPTHLIKTRGQQATLRCSPISGHTSVYWYQQALGLGLQFLLWYDEGEERNRGNFPPRFSGRQFPNYSSELNVNALELEDSALYLCASSLELMGARGYTFGSGTRLTVV.

The V call is TRBV5-1, the J call TRBJ2-1; 9 nucleotides align to TRBD1. Germline V CDR1 and CDR2: SGHRS, YFSETQ. This CDR3 is built from 16 residues. V dropped 2 bases and J dropped 6; count of bases not matched to a gene: 9. CDR3 bases: TGCGCCAGCAGCTTTACCGGGACAGGGCTAGTCAATGAGCAGTTCTTC. It encodes CASSFTGTGLVNEQFF.

This clone was observed a few times. This sequence joins TRBV6-6 and TRBJ1-5, with TRBD1 as a possible D gene (5 bases). This CDR3 spans 14 amino acids. With 2 bases removed from V and 5 bases from J, the gap between germline ends came to 10 bases. Germline-derived CDR1 and CDR2 are MNHNY and SVGAGI (reference sequence). CDR3 amino acids: CASSYQGFDQPQHF. The CDR3 nucleotides are TGTGCCAGCAGTTACCAGGGCTTCGATCAGCCCCAGCATTTT.

The chain's CDR3 is CASSARDRGFLDSPLHF. Written as DNA, the CDR3 is TGTGCCAGCAGTGCACGTGACAGGGGATTTCTTGATTCACCCCTCCACTTT. This sequence joins TRBV6-1 and TRBJ1-6, with 8 positions matching TRBD1. The CDR3 loop spans 17 amino acids. The V and J ends lost 4 bases and 8 bases, in that order; junction bases with no gene match: 13. In germline, CDR1 is MNHNS, CDR2 SASEGT.

This clone was seen a few times. The V gene is TRBV7-8, the J gene TRBJ2-1; TRBD2 matches 9 bases. The CDR3 has 15 amino acids. V trimming: 7 bases; J trimming: 7 bases; junction bases outside the gene matches: 11. CDR1 is SGHVS, CDR2 FQNEAQ, per germline. CDR3 protein: CASIPGRGGRNEQFF. The CDR3 region has the DNA TGTGCCAGCATCCCCGGGCGGGGGGGAAGGAATGAGCAGTTCTTC.

This rearrangement joins TRBV5-1 to TRBJ1-2, with D unclear. Deletions cut 4 bases from V and 9 bases from J, with 13 bases between. Per the germline V gene, CDR1 is SGHRS and CDR2 is YFSETQ. The length of the CDR3 is 12 residues. The CDR3: CASSPTPMSYTF. The CDR3 coding sequence is TGCGCCAGCAGCCCCACCCCTATGAGCTACACCTTC. The variable domain in full, completed from reference TRBV5-1 and TRBJ1-2, reads KAGVTQTPRYLIKTRGQQVTLSCSPISGHRSVSWYQQTPGQGLQFLFEYFSETQRNKGNFPGRFSGRQFSNSRSEMNVSTLELGDSALYLCASSPTPMSYTFGSGTRLTVV.